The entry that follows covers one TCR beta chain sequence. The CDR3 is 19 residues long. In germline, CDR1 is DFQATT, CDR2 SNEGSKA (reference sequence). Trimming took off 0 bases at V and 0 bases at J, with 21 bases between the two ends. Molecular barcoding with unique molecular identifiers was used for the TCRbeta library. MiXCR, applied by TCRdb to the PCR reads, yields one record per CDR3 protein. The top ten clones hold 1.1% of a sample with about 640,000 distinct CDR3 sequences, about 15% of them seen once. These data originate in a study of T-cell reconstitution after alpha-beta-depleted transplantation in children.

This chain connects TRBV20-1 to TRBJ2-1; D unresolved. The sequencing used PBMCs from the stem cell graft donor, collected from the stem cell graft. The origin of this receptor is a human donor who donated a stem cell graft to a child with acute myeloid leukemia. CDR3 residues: CSARDLWISGRSSYNEQFF. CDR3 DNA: TGCAGTGCTAGAGATCTTTGGATCAGTGGCCGGAGCTCCTACAATGAGCAGTTCTTC.